The 20 T cell receptor beta chains reported below all come from one sample, sequenced in a study of cytomegalovirus exposure and HLA in healthy donors. PCR used 60 Vbeta primers and 13 Jbeta primers. TCRdb's copy holds only in-frame clones and misses some; the assay was immunoSEQ multiplex PCR. This sample yields 150,000 to 200,000 clones, of which 75% to 90% are seen a single time; around 6.5% belongs to the top ten. Sequencing was done on a sample of PBMCs. These receptors came from a male donor in good health and CMV-seropositive.

J is TRBJ1-2 and V is TRBV5-4; TRBD1 is a possible D gene (5 bases). The CDR3 is made up of 16 amino acids. The germline V gene encodes CDR1 SGHNT and CDR2 YYREEE (reference sequence). Trimming removed 3 bases from V and 4 bases from J, with 19 bases in between. CDR3 sequence reads: CASSSPGTYLPYGYTF. The CDR3 coding sequence is TGTGCCAGCAGCTCCCCCGGGACTTACCTCCCCTATGGCTACACCTTC. The whole variable domain, filled in from reference TRBV5-4 and TRBJ1-2, reads ETGVTQSPTHLIKTRGQQVTLRCSSQSGHNTVSWYQQALGQGPQFIFQYYREEENGRGNFPPRFSGLQFPNYSSELNVNALELDDSALYLCASSSPGTYLPYGYTFGSGTRLTVV.

CDR3 DNA sequence: TGTGCCAGCAGCTTAAGACTAGCGGGAATCAATGAGCAGTTCTTC. Translation: CASSLRLAGINEQFF. This rearrangement joins TRBV7-9 to TRBJ2-1; 11 nucleotides line up with TRBD2. Germline CDR1 and CDR2: SEHNR and FQNEAQ (reference sequence). V lost 2 bases to trimming and J lost 6 bases; unmatched junction nucleotides: 3. The CDR3 is 15 residues long.

This clone occurred many times. V gene TRBV11-2 combines with J gene TRBJ2-7; tentative D call: TRBD1 (5 bases). V dropped 7 bases and J dropped 3 bases, with 19 bases sitting between them. This CDR3 spans 15 amino acids. The V gene's germline CDR1 is SGHAT and CDR2 FQNNGV. The CDR3 reads CASILSAGPVYEQYF. The CDR3 DNA is TGTGCCAGCATCCTCTCGGCAGGGCCTGTCTACGAGCAGTACTTC. Together with reference TRBV11-2 and TRBJ2-7, the CDR3 gives the full variable domain: EAGVAQSPRYKIIEKRQSVAFWCNPISGHATLYWYQQILGQGPKLLIQFQNNGVVDDSQLPKDRFSAERLKGVDSTLKIQPAKLEDSAVYLCASILSAGPVYEQYFGPGTRLTVT.

This chain uses TRBV5-1 with TRBJ1-2; D might be TRBD1 (5 bases). Germline V lookup: CDR1 SGHRS, CDR2 YFSETQ. There are 15 residues in the CDR3. V was trimmed by 4 bases and J by 5 bases, leaving 18 bases between them. This CDR3 reads CASSQGDRALYGYTF. CDR3 nucleotides: TGCGCCAGCAGCCAGGGTGACAGAGCCCTTTATGGCTACACCTTC.

The rearrangement links TRBV12-5 to TRBJ1-5; 7 bases align to TRBD1. CDR1 and CDR2 (germline): LGHNT, FRNRAP. V lost 6 bases to trimming and J lost 2 bases; unmatched junction nucleotides: 10. This CDR3 is 16 amino acids long. The CDR3 nucleotides are TGTGCTAGTGGGGGGACGACAGGGTTGGGCAATCAGCCCCAGCATTTT. It specifies CASGGTTGLGNQPQHF. Complete variable domain (other parts from reference TRBV12-5 and TRBJ1-5): DARVTQTPRHKVTEMGQEVTMRCQPILGHNTVFWYRQTMMQGLELLAYFRNRAPLDDSGMPKDRFSAEMPDATLATLKIQPSEPRDSAVYFCASGGTTGLGNQPQHFGDGTRLSIL.

This chain connects TRBV20-1 to TRBJ2-5; no firm D call. Germline-derived CDR1 and CDR2 are DFQATT and SNEGSKA (reference sequence). The ends were cut back, 0 bases at V and 5 bases at J, with 4 bases in the middle. This CDR3 has 11 amino acids. CDR3 nucleotides: TGCAGTGCTAGAGATCGGGAGACCCAGTACTTC. Translation gives CSARDRETQYF.

The CDR3 coding sequence is TGTGCCAGCAGTGCCTCTCACGGGGACACCGGGGAGCTGTTTTTT. Protein: CASSASHGDTGELFF. The chain carries TRBV6-1 and TRBJ2-2, with a tentative D call TRBD2 (5 bases). CDR3 length: 15 residues. Between the trimmed V and J ends, which lost 4 bases and 3 bases, there was a span of 12 bases. The germline V gene encodes CDR1 MNHNS and CDR2 SASEGT.

J is TRBJ2-7 and V is TRBV20-1; D possibly corresponds to TRBD2 (6 bases). Germline V gene data show CDR1 as DFQATT and CDR2 as SNEGSKA (reference sequence). V lost 6 bases, J lost 5 bases, and 8 bases lay in between. This CDR3 has 10 residues. The CDR3 DNA follows: TGCAGTGCCGGGGAGGACGAGCAGTACTTC. It codes for CSAGEDEQYF.

The sample holds one count of this clone. An end of the junction differs from the germline gene, which may be a read error. The chain combines TRBV7-2 with TRBJ2-4; the match to TRBD1 covers 11 bases. The CDR3 is made up of 12 amino acids. Germline V gives CDR1 SGHTA, CDR2 FQGNSA. The CDR3: CASSLGDRGFFF. CDR3 in DNA: TGTGCCAGCAGCCTAGGGGACAGGGGGTTTTTCTTC.

The chain joins TRBV9 to TRBJ1-2; the D is unclear. This CDR3 has 12 amino acids. Trimming shortened V by 4 bases and J by 4 bases, and 8 bases separated the two germline ends. CDR1 SGDLS and CDR2 YYNGEE come from the germline V gene. The CDR3 loop reads CASSTVSYGYTF. CDR3 sequence (DNA): TGTGCCAGCAGCACAGTCAGCTATGGCTACACCTTC.

The chain has TRBV10-3 and TRBJ2-2, with 8 positions matching TRBD2. With V trimmed by 4 bases and J by 7 bases, 11 bases remained unmatched. CDR3 size: 16 residues. Germline CDR1 ENHRY, CDR2 SYGVKD. This CDR3 reads CAISVRGAGESGELFF. CDR3 sequence (DNA): TGTGCCATCAGTGTAAGGGGAGCGGGAGAGAGCGGGGAGCTGTTTTTT.

In its sample, this clone was seen a few times. The chain recombines TRBV4-3 with TRBJ1-1; D is uncertain. V was trimmed by 1 base and J by 11 bases, leaving 17 bases between them. CDR1 LGHNA and CDR2 YSLEER come from the germline V gene. CDR3 length: 14 residues. CDR3 loop: CASSQGLRPEEAFF. The DNA of the CDR3 is TGCGCCAGCAGCCAAGGACTTAGACCGGAGGAGGCTTTCTTT.

Remarks on this clone: An end of the junction differs from the germline gene, which may be a read error. The chain is built from TRBV27 and TRBJ2-7; 8 bases line up with TRBD1. The CDR3 runs 14 residues. Germline V lookup: CDR1 MNHEY, CDR2 SMNVEV (reference sequence). CDR3 DNA sequence: TGTGCCAGCAGTAGCTGGGACAGGTCCTACGGGCAGTACTTC. Its translation is CASSSWDRSYGQYF.

The rearrangement links TRBV29-1 to TRBJ2-2; 13 nucleotides agree with TRBD2. V was clipped by 7 bases and J by 7 bases; unmatched bases: 3. The CDR3 is made up of 13 amino acids. CDR1 is SQVTM and CDR2 is ANQGSEA in the germline V gene. The CDR3 DNA reads TGCAGCGCCGGGACTAGCGGGGTCGGGGAGCTGTTTTTT. The encoded protein is CSAGTSGVGELFF.

The V call is TRBV30, the J call TRBJ2-5, with D perhaps TRBD2 (5 bases). Germline V gene data show CDR1 as GTSNPN and CDR2 as SVGIG (reference sequence). Trimming removed 0 bases at V and 9 bases at J, with 8 bases between. The CDR3 sequence is 11 residues long. The DNA of the CDR3 is TGTGCCTGGAGTGTTATGGAGGCCCAGTACTTC. Translating it yields CAWSVMEAQYF.

In the case of this clone: Sequence at one end of the junction differs from germline and may be a read error. The gene calls are TRBV7-9 and TRBJ1-3; maybe TRBD1 (6 bases). Germline loops: CDR1 SEHNR, CDR2 FQNEAQ (reference sequence). The CDR3 spans 15 residues. The chain's CDR3 is CSSSSDRFSGNTIYF. CDR3 in DNA: TGTTCCAGCAGCTCCGACAGGTTTTCTGGAAACACCATATATTTT. Filled out from reference TRBV7-9 and TRBJ1-3, the complete variable domain reads DTGVSQNPRHKITKRGQNVTFRCDPISEHNRLYWYRQTLGQGPEFLTYFQNEAQLEKSRLLSDRFSAERPKGSFSTLEIQRTEQGDSAMYLCSSSSDRFSGNTIYFGEGSWLTVV.

This clone has only a few counts. The V gene is TRBV5-4, the J gene TRBJ2-7, with 11 nucleotides matching TRBD2. Trimming removed 3 bases from V and 4 bases from J; junction bases left unmatched: 6. The CDR3 consists of 15 residues. CDR1 is SGHNT and CDR2 is YYREEE in the germline V gene (reference sequence). DNA for the CDR3: TGTGCCAGCAGCTCGGGGGGACTAGCGGAATACGAGCAGTACTTC. It specifies CASSSGGLAEYEQYF.

V and J are TRBV2 and TRBJ1-5; TRBD1 is a possible D gene (5 bases). Germline lookup yields CDR1 SNHLY and CDR2 FYNNEI. CDR3 length equals 14 residues. The V gene lost 5 bases and the J gene lost 7 bases, with 15 bases spanning the gap. CDR3 sequence: CASSRQGGTQPQHF. The CDR3 DNA reads as TGTGCCAGCAGTCGCCAGGGAGGGACGCAGCCCCAGCATTTT.

The chain combines TRBV5-5 with TRBJ2-5; 8 bases agree with TRBD2. The ends lost 8 bases at V and 2 bases at J; junction bases unmatched: 8. From germline, CDR1 is SGHKS and CDR2 YYEKEE (reference sequence). The CDR3 runs to 14 residues. The chain's CDR3 is CASKREWGQETQYF. The CDR3 nucleotides read TGTGCCAGTAAGCGGGAGTGGGGGCAAGAGACCCAGTACTTC.

This chain connects TRBV5-4 to TRBJ2-1; 9 positions agree with TRBD1. The CDR3 length is 15 residues. Germline trimming cut 2 bases from V and 6 bases from J; bases unmatched to any gene: 6. CDR1 and CDR2 from the germline V gene are SGHNT and YYREEE (reference sequence). CDR3 coding DNA: TGTGCCAGCAGCTTAGGGACAGGGCTGCCCAATGAGCAGTTCTTC. Protein sequence: CASSLGTGLPNEQFF.